The rows below give T cell receptor beta chains drawn from one sample of a study of blood T cell repertoires in COVID-19. TCRdb's copy holds only in-frame clones and misses some; the assay was immunoSEQ multiplex PCR. In the table there are around 140,000 clones, over 75% of which are singletons. The sample comprised peripheral blood. These receptors originate from a man between 65 and 85 years old with acute or convalescent COVID-19. Each CDR3 is given with its conserved first and last residue. D genes are given only for firm matches. A row's size may be missing; if present it is once, few, many or a size class.

v_call: TRBV27; d_call: -; clone_size: -; j_call: TRBJ1-2; cdr3_nt: TGTGCCAGCAGCGCAGGGGACGGCTACACCTTC; cdr3_aa: CASSAGDGYTF
v_call: TRBV6-4; d_call: TRBD2; clone_size: -; j_call: TRBJ2-2; cdr3_nt: TGTGCCAGCAGAGATTCTGGGACTAGCGGGACCGGGGAGCTGTTTTTT; cdr3_aa: CASRDSGTSGTGELFF
v_call: TRBV5-4; d_call: -; clone_size: once; j_call: TRBJ2-5; cdr3_nt: TGTGCCAGCAGTCTCCTAGCCGGGGGAGAGACCCAGTACTTC; cdr3_aa: CASSLLAGGETQYF
v_call: TRBV18; d_call: TRBD1; clone_size: -; j_call: TRBJ1-6; cdr3_nt: TGTGCCAGCTCTCCAGGGAGACAGGGGCTACACTCACCCCTCCACTTT; cdr3_aa: CASSPGRQGLHSPLHF
v_call: TRBV5-8; d_call: -; clone_size: -; j_call: TRBJ1-1; cdr3_nt: TGTGCCAGCAGCTTGTACAGGAGAACCAACATGAACACTGAAGCTTTCTTT; cdr3_aa: CASSLYRRTNMNTEAFF
v_call: TRBV5-1; d_call: TRBD2; clone_size: -; j_call: TRBJ2-7; cdr3_nt: TGCGCCAGCAGCTTGACTAGCGGGAGCCCCTACGAGCAGTACTTC; cdr3_aa: CASSLTSGSPYEQYF
v_call: TRBV5-1; d_call: TRBD1; clone_size: -; j_call: TRBJ1-1; cdr3_nt: TGCGCCAGCAGCCCCGACAGGGGAAAGGAGAACACTGAAGCTTTCTTT; cdr3_aa: CASSPDRGKENTEAFF
v_call: TRBV28; d_call: TRBD1; clone_size: -; j_call: TRBJ1-6; cdr3_nt: TGTGCCAGCAGGGGGGGACAGGTCTATAATTCACCCCTCCACTTT; cdr3_aa: CASRGGQVYNSPLHF
v_call: TRBV27; d_call: TRBD1; clone_size: -; j_call: TRBJ2-5; cdr3_nt: TGTGCCAGCGGAAGGGACAGGGAGCAAGAGACCCAGTACTTC; cdr3_aa: CASGRDREQETQYF
v_call: TRBV5-1; d_call: -; clone_size: -; j_call: TRBJ2-5; cdr3_nt: TGCGCCAGCAGCTTGGGCCAAGCGGGTGAGACCCAGTACTTC; cdr3_aa: CASSLGQAGETQYF
v_call: TRBV7-9; d_call: TRBD1; clone_size: once; j_call: TRBJ1-1; cdr3_nt: TGTGCCAGCAGTCTACAGGGGATGAACACTGAAGCTTTCTTT; cdr3_aa: CASSLQGMNTEAFF
v_call: TRBV19; d_call: TRBD2; clone_size: -; j_call: TRBJ2-7; cdr3_nt: TGTGCCACAGCGGACGGGAGGTACCGCGAGCAGTACTTC; cdr3_aa: CATADGRYREQYF
v_call: TRBV7-3; d_call: -; clone_size: -; j_call: TRBJ2-3; cdr3_nt: TGTGCCAGCAGCTTAACCGGGACTCGCACAGATACGCAGTATTTT; cdr3_aa: CASSLTGTRTDTQYF
v_call: TRBV5-1; d_call: -; clone_size: few; j_call: TRBJ2-5; cdr3_nt: TGCGCCAGCAGTTATACTCCGGGACACAAAGAGACCCAGTACTTC; cdr3_aa: CASSYTPGHKETQYF
v_call: TRBV11-2; d_call: -; clone_size: -; j_call: TRBJ1-4; cdr3_nt: TGTGCCAGCAGCCACAACGGACAGTGGGAAAAACTGTTTTTT; cdr3_aa: CASSHNGQWEKLFF
v_call: TRBV6-5; d_call: TRBD2; clone_size: -; j_call: TRBJ2-5; cdr3_nt: TGTGCCAGCAGACAAGTAGCGGGAGCCCGGACCCAGTACTTC; cdr3_aa: CASRQVAGARTQYF
v_call: TRBV11-2; d_call: -; clone_size: -; j_call: TRBJ1-1; cdr3_nt: TGTGCCAGCAGCTTAGATAGGCAGGTGAACACTGAAGCTTTCTTT; cdr3_aa: CASSLDRQVNTEAFF
v_call: TRBV9; d_call: -; clone_size: -; j_call: TRBJ2-3; cdr3_nt: TGTGCCAGCAGCGGTGGGGGAGGACAGGACACAGATACGCAGTATTTT; cdr3_aa: CASSGGGGQDTDTQYF
v_call: TRBV5-4; d_call: TRBD2; clone_size: few; j_call: TRBJ2-3; cdr3_nt: TGTGCCAGCAGCTTGGACTCCAGCGGGGGGAGCACAGATACGCAGTATTTT; cdr3_aa: CASSLDSSGGSTDTQYF
v_call: TRBV28; d_call: -; clone_size: -; j_call: TRBJ1-1; cdr3_nt: TGTGCCAGCAGTTTATCTTCGATGGGAGGCACTGAAGCTTTCTTT; cdr3_aa: CASSLSSMGGTEAFF
v_call: TRBV7-2; d_call: TRBD2; clone_size: -; j_call: TRBJ2-1; cdr3_nt: TGTGCCAGCAGCCAGAACCGGCGGGAGGAGTTCTTC; cdr3_aa: CASSQNRREEFF
v_call: TRBV6-6; d_call: -; clone_size: -; j_call: TRBJ2-7; cdr3_nt: TGTGCCAGCAGTTATGCCCCCCCCGGCTCCTACGAGCAGTACTTC; cdr3_aa: CASSYAPPGSYEQYF
v_call: TRBV27; d_call: TRBD2; clone_size: -; j_call: TRBJ2-1; cdr3_nt: TGTGCCAGCAGGGAACTAGCGGGAGGAATTCGGGAGCAGTTCTTC; cdr3_aa: CASRELAGGIREQFF
v_call: TRBV24-1; d_call: TRBD1; clone_size: -; j_call: TRBJ1-4; cdr3_nt: TGTGCCACGGGACGGGACAGGAAGGGTTCTAATGAAAAACTGTTTTTT; cdr3_aa: CATGRDRKGSNEKLFF
v_call: TRBV3-1/TRBV3-2; d_call: TRBD2; clone_size: -; j_call: TRBJ2-5; cdr3_nt: TGTGCCAGCAGCCCGGGGGGGGGCCAAGAGACCCAGTACTTC; cdr3_aa: CASSPGGGQETQYF
v_call: TRBV5-1; d_call: TRBD2; clone_size: -; j_call: TRBJ2-3; cdr3_nt: TGCGCCAGCAGCTTGGGGGGACTAGCGGGAGGAAGAGATACGCAGTATTTT; cdr3_aa: CASSLGGLAGGRDTQYF
v_call: TRBV9; d_call: TRBD1; clone_size: -; j_call: TRBJ1-5; cdr3_nt: TGTGCCAGCAGCGCCGGACAGGGGAATCGAAATCAGCCCCAGCATTTT; cdr3_aa: CASSAGQGNRNQPQHF